What follows are 9 T cell receptor beta chains derived from one specimen sequenced in a study of CD8 T cells in ankylosing spondylitis. One entry per CDR3 protein, called by TCRdb with MiXCR from the 5' RACE reads. The data contain roughly 120,000 distinct CDR3 sequences, roughly 13% of them singletons. Sequencing input: blood, either unsorted or a sorted T cell fraction (not recorded which). These receptors all come from a female donor with ankylosing spondylitis or in good health (not recorded which).

This clonotype was observed at least ten times. The chain carries TRBV20-1 and TRBJ1-1; D gene ambiguous. Looked up from germline, CDR1 is DFQATT and CDR2 is SNEGSKA (reference sequence). The CDR3 sequence is 14 residues long. V gave up 5 bases and J gave up 0 bases, with 13 bases separating them. The CDR3, as DNA: TGCAGTGCTCGGGGTGGCAGCTTGAACACTGAAGCTTTCTTT. Protein: CSARGGSLNTEAFF.

This clonotype was found many times. This sequence joins TRBV10-3 and TRBJ1-5, with D maybe TRBD1 (5 bases). Trimming cost V 0 bases and J 5 bases, with 8 bases left between them. Germline loops: CDR1 ENHRY, CDR2 SYGVKD. The CDR3 is made up of 14 amino acids. CDR3: CAISESRGDQPQHF. For the CDR3, the DNA is TGTGCCATCAGTGAGTCCCGAGGGGATCAGCCCCAGCATTTT.

This clonotype has a count of ten or more. V is TRBV5-1 and J is TRBJ2-3; D gene ambiguous. Germline values: CDR1 SGHRS, CDR2 YFSETQ. The V end was cut by 4 bases, the J end by 4 bases, with 10 bases between. CDR3 length: 13 residues. The CDR3 bases are TGCGCCAGCAGCCTGAGAATTTCAGATACGCAGTATTTT. It codes for CASSLRISDTQYF.

This clonotype was found many times. The V call is TRBV7-3, the J call TRBJ2-3, with TRBD2 identical over 10 bases. From germline, CDR1 is SGHTA and CDR2 FQGTGA. J was trimmed by 3 bases and V by 5 bases; bases with no gene match: 11. The CDR3 contains 17 residues. CDR3 sequence: CASSHQASGRQTDTQYF. The DNA of the CDR3 is TGTGCCAGCAGCCACCAGGCTAGCGGGAGACAAACAGATACGCAGTATTTT.

V gene TRBV20-1 combines with J gene TRBJ2-1, with TRBD2 matching over 10 bases. Germline CDR1 DFQATT, CDR2 SNEGSKA (reference sequence). This CDR3 has 16 amino acids. V trimming: 0 bases; J trimming: 0 bases; junction bases outside the gene matches: 2. The CDR3 loop reads CSARDLAGVSYNEQFF. The CDR3 nucleotides are TGCAGTGCTAGAGATCTAGCGGGGGTCTCCTACAATGAGCAGTTCTTC.

V gene TRBV20-1 combines with J gene TRBJ1-2; 7 nucleotides match TRBD1. With V trimmed by 8 bases and J by 8 bases, 8 bases remained unmatched. The CDR3 is 11 amino acids. The germline CDR1 and CDR2 sequences are DFQATT and SNEGSKA (reference sequence). The CDR3 protein is CSTTDRTGYTF. CDR3 coding DNA: TGCAGTACTACGGACAGGACCGGCTACACCTTC.

V and J are TRBV18 and TRBJ2-7, with 11 bases matching TRBD1. This CDR3 comprises 16 residues. Germline assignment: CDR1 KGHSH and CDR2 LQKENI. The V and J ends lost 3 bases and 7 bases, in that order; junction bases with no gene match: 11. In nucleotides, the CDR3 is TGTGCCAGCTCACCTCAAAGGACAGGGGGCATTGGGGAGCAGTACTTC. Encoded protein: CASSPQRTGGIGEQYF.

Ten or more counts support this clonotype. The rearrangement links TRBV5-1 to TRBJ1-4, with D unclear. The V gene's germline CDR1 is SGHRS and CDR2 YFSETQ. This CDR3 has 12 amino acids. Deletions cut 0 bases from V and 8 bases from J, with 5 bases between. For the CDR3, the DNA is TGCGCCAGCAGCTTGGTCGGGGAAAAACTGTTTTTT. Translating gives CASSLVGEKLFF.

This clonotype was counted many times. The V gene is TRBV20-1, the J gene TRBJ2-7; TRBD1 or TRBD2 may be the D gene (5 bases each). Deletions cut 3 bases from V and 6 bases from J, with 15 bases between. This CDR3 region has 13 residues. Germline CDR1 reads DFQATT; CDR2 reads SNEGSKA (reference sequence). Written as DNA, the CDR3 is TGCAGTGCTAGGGACGGGGCCCTCGCCGAGCAGTACTTC. Translating gives CSARDGALAEQYF.